The 3 T cell receptor beta chains listed next were all sequenced from one sample in a study of blood T cell repertoires in COVID-19. Repertoires were generated with immunoSEQ multiplex PCR, while TCRdb's copy carries only in-frame clones and drops some. In the table there are 100,000 to 150,000 clones, more than 75% of which are singletons. Sequenced material: peripheral blood. The receptors derive from a man in his fifties or sixties with active COVID-19.

This chain links TRBV6-5 with TRBJ1-6; 9 bases are a match to TRBD1. The CDR3 length is 14 residues. The germline V gene has CDR1 MNHEY and CDR2 SVGAGI. V gave up 5 bases and J gave up 7 bases; unmatched junction bases: 3. CDR3 loop: CASSTDRGNSPLHF. DNA for the CDR3: TGTGCCAGCAGTACCGACAGGGGGAATTCACCCCTCCACTTT.

The V gene is TRBV6-5, the J gene TRBJ1-5, with a tentative D call TRBD1 (6 bases). The CDR3 totals 14 residues. V shed 5 bases and J shed 4 bases, with 12 bases lying between them. CDR1 is MNHEY, CDR2 SVGAGI, per germline. CDR3 coding DNA: TGTGCCAGCAGTCCTGACAGGAGAAATCAGCCCCAGCATTTT. It encodes CASSPDRRNQPQHF.

V usage is TRBV6-5 and J usage is TRBJ1-4; 10 bases align to TRBD1. Germline lookup yields CDR1 MNHEY and CDR2 SVGAGI. Unmatched junction bases numbered 5, after V lost 6 bases and J lost 7 bases. CDR3 length: 14 amino acids. Written as DNA, the CDR3 is TGTGCCAGCAGGTTGGACAGGGGGAGTGAAAAACTGTTTTTT. Amino acids: CASRLDRGSEKLFF.